The source of this T cell receptor (beta chain) is a study of technical replicates of blood from a handful of donors. V dropped 1 base and J dropped 9; count of bases not matched to a gene: 5. CDR1 SGDLS and CDR2 YYNGEE come from the germline V gene. The CDR3 is 15 residues long. Clones were read by immunoSEQ multiplex PCR, and TCRdb kept only the in-frame ones, dropping some. Counted here are under 90,000 clones, 85% to 95% occurring once; the ten biggest clones make up around 0.3%. What was sequenced was T cells isolated from PBMCs. This clonotype originated in a human donor in good health. The chain combines TRBV9 with TRBJ1-6; 9 nucleotides line up with TRBD1. CDR3 sequence: CASSVSGTGSSPLHF. The DNA of the CDR3 is TGTGCCAGCAGCGTAAGCGGGACAGGGTCTTCACCCCTCCACTTT.